The text below deals with one TCR beta chain. Its antigen is as yet unknown. Next came a second PCR, run for about 7 to 12 cycles, which used a sample-barcoded 5' primer along with a J-beta primer mix. TCRdb analysed the 5' RACE reads with MiXCR anew, one entry per CDR3 protein. The sample has approximately 900,000 distinct CDR3 sequences; about 28% are singletons. V lost 3 bases and J 3 bases, leaving 12 bases between the germline ends. In germline, CDR1 is SNHLY, CDR2 FYNNEI. CDR3 length: 15 amino acids. This sample is part of a study of blood T cells in healthy people across ages. Study-level results: Age brought a roughly linear fall in TCR beta diversity measured per million T cells.

The same sample was also used in a study of T cells of mothers and their children. From that study: The study recruited a few healthy Caucasian mothers and their six children as donors. Not a single persistent microchimeric T cell clone was detected.

Sequencing was carried out using blood. The receptor's source is a woman aged 35 to 49 in good health. The rearrangement joins TRBV2 to TRBJ1-5; TRBD1 is a possible D gene (6 bases). The CDR3 coding sequence is TGTGCCAGCAGTGATTCAGGGGCGCTCAATCAGCCCCAGCATTTT. Its protein is CASSDSGALNQPQHF.